This TCR beta chain was retrieved from a study of post-analysis software for immune sequencing data. Study as a whole: Several disease courses (relapsing-remitting, secondary progressive and progressive-relapsing) of multiple sclerosis were included.

TCR beta libraries were prepared from cDNA with unique molecular identifiers. T cells numbering about 0.9 to 10 million yielded cDNA molecules that totaled roughly 500,000. TCRdb fed the PCR reads into MiXCR, producing one record per CDR3 protein. The data show fewer than 600,000 distinct CDR3 sequences, roughly 45% seen once. General study findings and limits: Normalized Chao1 diversity was significantly reduced in patients versus controls. TRBV segments more frequent in patients than in controls numbered about 5 and included TRBV5-6, TRBV5-1 and TRBV20-1. Samples from a shared batch, those prepared together, strongly co-clustered by F measure.

V trimming: 7 bases; J trimming: 3 bases; junction bases outside the gene matches: 2. Germline V gene sequence: CDR1 MDHEN, CDR2 SYDVKM. The CDR3 runs 13 residues. Points on this clonotype: The antigen remains unidentified.

The V and J genes are TRBV28 and TRBJ2-7; 11 bases match TRBD1. This sequence originates from a girl aged 10 to 17 with multiple sclerosis. The sequencing sample was made of blood. The CDR3 coding sequence is TGTGCCAGCACCGGGACAGGGGGCTACGAGCAGTACTTC. It codes for CASTGTGGYEQYF.